The T cell receptor beta chain under discussion was sequenced for a study of CD8+ T cells in alopecia areata (dated by TCRdb to 2017 to 2018). About the investigation overall: The study used high-throughput TCRbeta sequencing to examine T cell clonal expansion in alopecia areata, in both the C3H/HeJ mouse model and human patients. Scalp tissue and sorted CD4+ and CD8+ peripheral blood T cells from patchy and totalis/universalis alopecia areata patients and from healthy controls were covered by human TCRbeta sequencing. Clonality in the scalp was compared among normal scalp (n=4), patchy alopecia areata scalp (n=8), and alopecia totalis/universalis scalp (n=8). RNA was obtained with the PAXgene miRNA kit for fixed scalp, the miRNeasy kit for PBMCs, and the RNeasy kit for mouse skin. immunoSEQ multiplex PCR using 35 Vbeta forward primers and 13 Jbeta reverse primers was used to amplify TCRbeta CDR3 regions. Findings and caveats that apply to the study as a whole: Resident alphabeta T cells in normal human skin are also sequenced, complicating scalp TCR repertoire analysis, unlike mouse skin dominated by gammadelta T cells. Shared TCR sequences between patients were less evident than in mice, which may be partly attributable to HLA diversity in the patient population. Compared with normal scalp, lesional scalp, particularly in alopecia totalis/universalis, had higher clonality and more expanded CD8+ clones, which suggests antigenic drive.

The library was generated by the immunoSEQ multiplex PCR assay. To provide template for TCR sequencing, every sample had RNA extracted and reverse transcribed into cDNA. First-strand cDNA was synthesized with SuperScript III using a 2:1 mix of oligo-dT and random hexamers. Amplification bias was assessed with a synthetic immune receptor repertoire, and residual bias was removed computationally. The study's processing was this. Raw reads were preprocessed for error removal, and CDR3 was defined according to IMGT conventions as running from the conserved cysteine to phenylalanine. To get clonality, Shannon entropy was normalized by log2 of the number of productive unique TCRs and the result was subtracted from 1. Whether scalp clones were CD4 or CD8 was inferred by matching scalp TCRbeta sequences against CD4 and CD8 repertoires sorted from blood. The immuneACCESS repertoire file appears here via TCRdb, limited to in-frame rearrangements. These files lack a portion of the clones; in checked studies, under half of the deficit traces to unresolved V genes, and the cause of the others is not known. V, J and clone size are those of that table, while D and trimming were read from the DNA. This sample is represented by some 110,000 clones; about 60% of them were singletons. The ten largest make up roughly 2.8% of the sample.

After PBMCs were isolated by density centrifugation and stained for CD3, CD4 and CD8, a FACSAria was used to sort CD4+ and CD8+ T cells. Scalp biopsies and blood samples were provided by unaffected controls. About this clone itself: Its antigen remains undetermined. The sample holds no much larger clone one base away, and base qualities are not on file. The same CDR3 is also encoded by other DNA sequences in this sample.

This receptor was taken from a human donor in good health. Sequencing was carried out using CD4+ T cells sorted from blood.

The nucleotide sequence reads as follows: TGTGCCAGCAGCCAAATCAGGGGAAATGAGCAGTTCTTC. Translated, it gives CASSQIRGNEQFF. This chain is built from TRBV14 and TRBJ2-1, and possibly TRBD1, on 6 matching bases. CDR1 and CDR2 (SGHDN, FVKESK) derive from the germline V gene. The CDR3, cysteine through phenylalanine, is 13 amino acids long. Only the CDR3 DNA stays, 39 bases, in frame from base 1. Trimming at the junction amounts to 2 bases on V and 7 bases on J, and the germline ends lie 9 bases apart.